This T cell receptor beta chain was sequenced in a study of neurological immune-mediated disorders. This clonotype has ten or more counts. The antigen is undetermined. As to time point: longitudinal time-point 2. PBMCs numbering 2 million and stored at -80 C yielded the unsorted libraries. Study findings and constraints: Any association between clinical or MRI features and the multiple sclerosis repertoire cluster was absent. Phylogenetic grouping assigned the repertoires of 18 of 34 multiple sclerosis patients to a single related-CDR3 cluster, representing a possible signature.

This CDR3 is built from 13 residues. V gave up 7 bases and J gave up 8 bases, with 17 bases separating them. MiXCR was run by TCRdb on the 5' RACE reads, yielding one entry per CDR3 protein. The sample has 65,000 to 95,000 distinct CDR3 sequences; about 5.6% are singletons. The chain links TRBV12-3 or TRBV12-4 to TRBJ1-2; possibly TRBD1 for D (6 bases). Sample: PBMCs. This clonotype was obtained from a woman aged 60-70 years with multiple sclerosis. The CDR3 DNA reads as TGTGCCAGCATTTCCTCAGGGGCGAGGGGCTACACCTTC. This encodes CASISSGARGYTF.